Sequencing of this T cell receptor (beta chain) was carried out in a study of T cell responses to AZD1222 COVID-19 vaccine. Study outcomes and limitations: Mostly white British, mostly female donors; authors suggested clonal diversity may be underestimated.

The table lists this clone with a count of one. Its antigen is unknown. The trim removed 6 bases at V and 1 base at J, leaving 2 bases unmatched. This CDR3 comprises 15 residues. The germline gives CDR1 MNHEY, CDR2 SVGAGI. Sequenced by immunoSEQ multiplex PCR; TCRdb stores in-frame clones only, minus some. The table lists about 120,000 clones, 80% to 90% of them singletons. The chain uses TRBV6-5 and TRBJ2-2, with 10 bases identical to TRBD1. The TCR sequence derives from an adult in good health. The sequences come from peripheral blood, collected on day 0 of AZD1222 vaccination. DNA for the CDR3: TGTGCCAGCAGGAGGGACAGGGGGAACACCGGGGAGCTGTTTTTT. Amino acid sequence: CASRRDRGNTGELFF.